These 18 T cell receptor beta chains originate from one sample sequenced in a study of control samples from healthy donors and cancer patients. This table comes from immunoSEQ multiplex PCR, and its TCRdb copy is limited to in-frame clones, with some not included. The sample shows 100,000 to 150,000 clones, around nine tenths of them seen only once. Input material: blood. Source of these receptors: a middle-aged man in good health.

The V and J genes are TRBV19 and TRBJ2-7, with no clear D. With 5 bases removed from V and 6 bases from J, the gap between germline ends came to 17 bases. CDR1 LNHDA and CDR2 SQIVND come from the germline V gene (reference sequence). The CDR3 runs to 14 residues. The CDR3: CASSATGSLGEQYF. As DNA, the CDR3 is TGTGCCAGTAGTGCGACGGGCTCCTTGGGCGAGCAGTACTTC.

The chain links TRBV5-6 to TRBJ1-5; weak D call: TRBD1 (5 bases). The CDR3 loop spans 18 amino acids. V was trimmed by 1 base and J by 0 bases, leaving 17 bases between them. Germline CDR1 and CDR2: SGHDT and YYEEEE. This chain's CDR3 is CASSLTGRDAYSNQPQHF. The CDR3 DNA sequence: TGTGCCAGCAGCTTGACAGGCCGAGACGCTTATAGCAATCAGCCCCAGCATTTT.

The V call is TRBV2, the J call TRBJ1-5; no clear D gene. Germline V gene lookup returns CDR1 SNHLY and CDR2 FYNNEI. With 0 bases removed from V and 4 bases from J, the gap between germline ends came to 10 bases. The CDR3 extends over 15 amino acids. The CDR3 reads CASSEAGVGNQPQHF. The CDR3 bases are TGTGCCAGCAGTGAAGCTGGGGTCGGGAATCAGCCCCAGCATTTT.

The chain employs TRBV18 and TRBJ1-6; D is perhaps TRBD1 (5 bases). The CDR3 extends over 19 amino acids. CDR1 and CDR2 from the germline V gene are KGHSH and LQKENI. Trimming pared 5 bases from V and 0 bases from J, leaving 20 bases between. The DNA of the CDR3 is TGTGCCAGCTCATTGGCCCCGGGACGCACGAGCTCCTATAATTCACCCCTCCACTTT. Translated: CASSLAPGRTSSYNSPLHF.

In this sample, this clone turned up once. This chain uses TRBV7-2 with TRBJ1-2; TRBD1 agrees at 10 bases. The V and J ends lost 0 bases and 8 bases, in that order; junction bases with no gene match: 6. The CDR3 is 15 amino acids. Germline V gene sequence: CDR1 SGHTA, CDR2 FQGNSA. CDR3 region: CASSLAGDRGYGYTF. The CDR3 DNA is TGTGCCAGCAGCTTAGCAGGGGACAGGGGATACGGCTACACCTTC. The variable domain in full, completed from reference TRBV7-2 and TRBJ1-2, reads GAGVSQSPSNKVTEKGKDVELRCDPISGHTALYWYRQSLGQGLEFLIYFQGNSAPDKSGLPSDRFSAERTGGSVSTLTIQRTQQEDSAVYLCASSLAGDRGYGYTFGSGTRLTVV.

The rearrangement links TRBV3-1 (or the pseudogene TRBV3-2) to TRBJ1-6; TRBD1 aligns across 10 bases. Germline CDR1 LGHDT, CDR2 YNNKEL (reference sequence). V lost 4 bases, J lost 9 bases, and 3 bases stayed unmatched. This CDR3 region has 14 residues. CDR3 nucleotide sequence: TGTGCCAGCAGCCCGGACAGGGGGTTTTCACCCCTCCACTTT. Translation: CASSPDRGFSPLHF.

CDR3 region: CAWNGLGNQPQHF. CDR3 coding DNA: TGTGCCTGGAACGGATTGGGCAATCAGCCCCAGCATTTT. This chain links TRBV30 with TRBJ1-5; D remains ambiguous. V was clipped by 4 bases and J by 2 bases, with 9 bases between them. The CDR3 is 13 residues long. The germline V gene encodes CDR1 GTSNPN and CDR2 SVGIG (reference sequence).

The gene calls are TRBV6-6 and TRBJ1-5, with TRBD1 identical over 9 bases. This CDR3 has 14 residues. J lost 5 bases, V lost 5 bases, and 4 bases had no gene match. Germline V CDR1 and CDR2: MNHNY, SVGAGI (reference sequence). The CDR3 sequence: CASSTNRGHQPQHF. CDR3 nucleotide sequence: TGTGCCAGCAGTACAAACAGGGGGCATCAGCCCCAGCATTTT.

The chain is built from TRBV4-2 and TRBJ2-5; D is uncertain. CDR3 length: 14 residues. Germline values: CDR1 LGHNA, CDR2 YNFKEQ. Trimming took off 0 bases at V and 4 bases at J, with 9 bases between the two ends. The CDR3 region has the DNA TGTGCCAGCAGCCAAGATTCCCAGAGAGAGACCCAGTACTTC. Amino acids: CASSQDSQRETQYF.

The CDR3 nucleotides read TGTGCCACCAGTGATTTGGAGTTTGGCAGCACAGATACGCAGTATTTT. Translation: CATSDLEFGSTDTQYF. The chain has TRBV24-1 and TRBJ2-3; D unclear. V gave up 0 bases and J gave up 0 bases, with 9 bases separating them. CDR1 and CDR2 from the germline V gene are KGHDR and SFDVKD. The CDR3 has 16 amino acids.

This chain connects TRBV19 to TRBJ2-5; TRBD2 agrees at 7 bases. This CDR3 comprises 15 residues. V was clipped by 5 bases and J by 5 bases; unmatched bases: 11. Looked up from germline, CDR1 is LNHDA and CDR2 is SQIVND (reference sequence). The CDR3 protein is CASSAGLVGRETQYF. The DNA for the CDR3 is TGTGCCAGTAGTGCCGGACTAGTCGGACGGGAGACCCAGTACTTC.

The V gene is TRBV2, the J gene TRBJ2-3, with D perhaps matching TRBD2 (7 bases). Germline V lookup: CDR1 SNHLY, CDR2 FYNNEI. The V end lost 7 bases, the J end lost 1 base, and 12 bases lay between the germline ends. The CDR3 has 14 amino acids. The CDR3 here is CASIRGGRTDTQYF. The DNA for the CDR3 is TGTGCCAGCATTCGCGGGGGCCGCACAGATACGCAGTATTTT. Full variable domain (missing parts from reference TRBV2 and TRBJ2-3): EPEVTQTPSHQVTQMGQEVILRCVPISNHLYFYWYRQILGQKVEFLVSFYNNEISEKSEIFDDQFSVERPDGSNFTLKIRSTKLEDSAMYFCASIRGGRTDTQYFGPGTRLTVL.

The table lists this clone with a count of one. The chain links TRBV11-2 to TRBJ2-5; D possibly matches TRBD1 or TRBD2 (5 bases each). CDR1 is SGHAT, CDR2 FQNNGV, per germline. V lost 1 base and J 5 bases, leaving 11 bases between the germline ends. This CDR3 is 14 amino acids long. This chain's CDR3 is CASSLGLGTETQYF. CDR3 sequence (DNA): TGTGCCAGCAGCTTAGGACTGGGGACGGAGACCCAGTACTTC. The whole variable domain, remainder taken from reference TRBV11-2 and TRBJ2-5, is EAGVAQSPRYKIIEKRQSVAFWCNPISGHATLYWYQQILGQGPKLLIQFQNNGVVDDSQLPKDRFSAERLKGVDSTLKIQPAKLEDSAVYLCASSLGLGTETQYFGPGTRLLVL.

Only a few counts were recorded for this clone. This chain connects TRBV5-6 to TRBJ1-2; 9 positions agree with TRBD1. The CDR3 totals 17 residues. The germline CDR1 and CDR2 sequences are SGHDT and YYEEEE. V lost 1 base, J lost 4 bases, and 11 bases stayed unmatched. CDR3 nucleotide sequence: TGTGCCAGCAGCTTGTCCTCCCCGACAGGGGGGATCTATGGCTACACCTTC. This gives the protein CASSLSSPTGGIYGYTF.

The CDR3 DNA sequence: TGTGCCAGCAGCCGAACCGGGACAGAATATAATTCACCCCTCCACTTT. The encoded protein is CASSRTGTEYNSPLHF. The gene calls are TRBV11-3 and TRBJ1-6; 7 bases agree with TRBD1. CDR3 length equals 16 residues. Losses at the gene ends were 5 bases for V and 4 bases for J; bases not matched to a gene: 8. Germline CDR1 and CDR2: SGHNT and YENEEA.

This rearrangement joins TRBV12-5 to TRBJ2-1; no clear D. The CDR3 contains 10 residues. The V end lost 5 bases, the J end lost 12 bases, and 8 bases lay between the germline ends. CDR1 is LGHNT and CDR2 is FRNRAP in the germline V gene. The CDR3 bases are TGTGCTAGTGGTCCCCTTGTGCAGTTCTTC. Protein sequence: CASGPLVQFF. Filled out from reference TRBV12-5 and TRBJ2-1, the complete variable domain reads DARVTQTPRHKVTEMGQEVTMRCQPILGHNTVFWYRQTMMQGLELLAYFRNRAPLDDSGMPKDRFSAEMPDATLATLKIQPSEPRDSAVYFCASGPLVQFFGPGTRLTVL.

The rearrangement uses TRBV27 and TRBJ2-3, with no clear D. Germline V gene data show CDR1 as MNHEY and CDR2 as SMNVEV (reference sequence). The CDR3 is 16 amino acids. Trimming took 4 bases from V and 1 from J, leaving 15 bases between them. The CDR3: CASSSRNSRRTDTQYF. In DNA, the CDR3 is TGTGCCAGCAGTTCTCGTAACTCCCGCCGCACAGATACGCAGTATTTT.

This chain uses TRBV12-3 or TRBV12-4 with TRBJ2-3; D is uncertain. Between the trimmed V and J ends, which lost 6 bases and 0 bases, there was a span of 7 bases. CDR3 length equals 13 residues. CDR3 coding DNA: TGTGCCAGCAGCCACACAAGCACAGATACGCAGTATTTT. As protein: CASSHTSTDTQYF.